Reported below is one T cell receptor (beta chain). Its target antigen remains unknown. The record has no base qualities; no much larger clone is one base away. The source of the sample is a study of blood T cell repertoires in COVID-19 (dated by TCRdb to about 2020). Notes on the research overall: Collaborator samples came from the United States, Italy and Spain and covered acute and convalescent phases of COVID-19. HLA class I and class II types, where available, came from metadata supplied by the sample provider rather than from assay-based typing. Deeply sampled blood TCRbeta repertoires from subjects exposed to, actively infected with, or recovered from COVID-19 were included in the dataset. Nearly every sample came with metadata listing a de-identified subject ID, COVID-19 status, age in years and sex. The prospective study material was composed of cDNA or gDNA derived from T cells, B-cell-depleted T cells, or PBMCs. The samples were drawn from the first 160 participants of the ongoing ImmuneRACE study and from 1,200 or so subjects provided by 6 global collaborators. A freely available public database, intended as a resource for researchers studying the immune response to SARS-CoV-2, is where the repertoires were released.

V and J lose 3 bases and 9 bases, and a span of 16 bases separates them. From a lookup of the germline V gene, CDR1 and CDR2 are SGDLS and YYNGEE. Counted from cysteine to phenylalanine, this CDR3 has 15 amino acids. The only DNA kept is the CDR3, 45 bases in frame from the first base. The collaborating institutions used their own protocols to collect whole blood in K2EDTA tubes. For TCRbeta analysis, collaborator samples were shipped as frozen whole blood, as isolated PBMCs, or as DNA extracted from either sample type. The immunoSEQ Assay, a bias-controlled multiplex PCR, was used to amplify TCRbeta CDR3 regions from genomic DNA. Per the authors' processing: The number of nucleated cells in each sample was estimated by amplification of reference gene primers within the assay. To quantify the absolute abundance of each unique TCRbeta CDR3 rearrangement, sequence reads were collapsed and filtered. Productive Simpson clonality was computed per sample as the square root of Simpson's diversity index over productive rearrangements. This is the immuneACCESS table as TCRdb keeps it, with only in-frame sequences that have V and J called. A part of the clones is gone; compared with another copy, unresolved V genes explain less than half, and the rest is unexplained. The D gene and trimming were derived from the DNA, and the V and J assignments and clone size from that table. The sample profile shows about 180,000 clones; around 83% of them were found once. The top ten hold roughly 2.9% of the sample.

Study-wide conclusions, independent of this receptor: How much clinical and demographic metadata was included differed by source and by participant, and the metadata was provided uncurated.

The sequenced sample consisted of peripheral blood. The sequence links TRBV9 to TRBJ1-6, with the D gene too uncertain to name. The receptor was isolated from a woman aged 25 to 45 with active or convalescent COVID-19. The nucleotide sequence reads TGTGCCAGCAGCGAGGGAGGGTGGCGGACTTCACCCCTCCACTTT. The encoded protein is CASSEGGWRTSPLHF.